These 20 T cell receptor beta chains share one sample of origin, sequenced in a study of Graves' ophthalmopathy and Graves' hyperthyroidism. The sequenced template was RNA, covering the TCR beta CDR3 region. An opening RT-PCR round employed HTBI primers and preceded a second-round multiplex PCR. In TCRdb, the multiplex PCR reads were re-called with MiXCR into one record per CDR3 protein. Of roughly 1.1 million distinct CDR3 sequences in the sample, roughly 35% were seen once. The specimen was peripheral blood or thyroid tissue (not recorded which). Receptors originate from an adult man with Graves' hyperthyroidism.

This chain joins TRBV2 and TRBJ2-7; the D call may be TRBD1 or TRBD2 (5 bases each). Germline loops: CDR1 SNHLY, CDR2 FYNNEI. The CDR3 spans 13 residues. The germline V and J ends were trimmed by 7 bases and 5 bases, with 15 bases remaining between them. CDR3 DNA: TGTGCCAGCACCTATGGGGGAGTCCACGAGCAGTACTTC. Its translation is CASTYGGVHEQYF.

This clonotype was counted a few times. The rearrangement uses TRBV30 and TRBJ1-1; 7 bases fit TRBD1. Germline V lookup: CDR1 GTSNPN, CDR2 SVGIG (reference sequence). This CDR3 is built from 14 residues. The J segment lost 5 bases and the V segment lost 7 bases, leaving 13 bases of the junction unmatched. This chain's CDR3 is CASTGTVGITEAFF. CDR3 in DNA: TGTGCCTCGACCGGGACAGTCGGTATAACTGAAGCTTTCTTT. The variable domain in full, completed from reference TRBV30 and TRBJ1-1, reads SQTIHQWPATLVQPVGSPLSLECTVEGTSNPNLYWYRQAAGRGLQLLFYSVGIGQISSEVPQNLSASRPQDRQFILSSKKLLLSDSGFYLCASTGTVGITEAFFGQGTRLTVV.

The chain employs TRBV7-2 and TRBJ1-5, with D possibly TRBD1 on 5 matching bases. This CDR3 has 17 residues. Germline V gene sequence: CDR1 SGHTA, CDR2 FQGNSA. V was cut by 5 bases and J by 1 base, with 18 bases left in between. The CDR3 DNA is TGTGCCAGCAGCCAACCAAGGGGAGCTGTCAGCAATCAGCCCCAGCATTTT. Protein product: CASSQPRGAVSNQPQHF.

Comments on this clonotype: A much larger clone differs from this one at a single base, so this may be a read error. The chain carries TRBV19 and TRBJ2-7; D gene uncertain. In germline, CDR1 is LNHDA, CDR2 SQIVND (reference sequence). The CDR3 sequence is 14 residues long. CDR3 bases: TGTGCCAGTACCCCACGTCAGAGCTCCTACAAGCAGTACTTC. Translation: CASTPRQSSYKQYF. Using reference TRBV19 and TRBJ2-7 for the parts outside the CDR3, the full variable domain is DGGITQSPKYLFRKEGQNVTLSCEQNLNHDAMYWYRQDPGQGLRLIYYSQIVNDFQKGDIAEGYSVSREKKESFPLTVTSAQKNPTAFYLCASTPRQSSYKQYFGPGTRLTVT.

The V call is TRBV13, the J call TRBJ2-7; 7 nucleotides line up with TRBD1. The CDR3 totals 15 residues. V lost 2 bases to trimming and J lost 2 bases; unmatched junction nucleotides: 6. From germline, CDR1 is PRHDT and CDR2 FYEKMQ (reference sequence). As DNA, the CDR3 is TGTGCCAGCAGCTTAAAGGGGGCGCCCACCTACGAGCAGTACTTC. It yields the protein CASSLKGAPTYEQYF.

The gene calls are TRBV7-6 and TRBJ1-1; TRBD1 is a possible D gene (5 bases). In germline, CDR1 is SGHVS, CDR2 FNYEAQ. Between the trimmed V and J ends, which lost 5 bases and 7 bases, there was a span of 11 bases. The CDR3 runs to 12 residues. The CDR3 is CASSPDSGEAFF. CDR3 coding DNA: TGTGCCAGCAGCCCAGACAGTGGTGAAGCTTTCTTT. The whole variable domain, remainder taken from reference TRBV7-6 and TRBJ1-1, is GAGVSQSPRYKVTKRGQDVALRCDPISGHVSLYWYRQALGQGPEFLTYFNYEAQQDKSGLPNDRFSAERPEGSISTLTIQRTEQRDSAMYRCASSPDSGEAFFGQGTRLTVV.

This clonotype occurred many times. CDR3 nucleotides: TGCAGTGCTACCGACGATTACGAGCAGTACTTC. Translation gives CSATDDYEQYF. The V gene is TRBV20-1, the J gene TRBJ2-7; D is unresolved. The CDR3 consists of 11 residues. V was pared by 4 bases and J by 4 bases, with 8 bases between. Germline V gene lookup returns CDR1 DFQATT and CDR2 SNEGSKA (reference sequence).

This clonotype was counted between two and nine times. The CDR3 loop reads CATSRDREGQPQHF. Here the CDR3 DNA reads TGTGCCACCAGCAGAGACAGGGAAGGCCAGCCCCAGCATTTT. The V call is TRBV15, the J call TRBJ1-5; weak D call: TRBD1 (5 bases). CDR3 length: 14 amino acids. Trimming shortened V by 0 bases and J by 7 bases, and 10 bases separated the two germline ends. Germline assignment: CDR1 LNHNV and CDR2 YYDKDF (reference sequence).

There are many counts of this clonotype. The V and J genes are TRBV25-1 and TRBJ1-1; D possibly corresponds to TRBD1 (5 bases). The V gene lost 4 bases and the J gene lost 2 bases, with 8 bases spanning the gap. This CDR3 is 13 amino acids long. Looked up from germline, CDR1 is MGHDK and CDR2 is SYGVNS. The CDR3 DNA sequence: TGTGCCAGCAGTGTAGGGGATAACACTGAAGCTTTCTTT. Its protein product is CASSVGDNTEAFF.

Comments on this clonotype: A read error may be the cause here, since a much bigger clone is one base away. V gene TRBV20-1 combines with J gene TRBJ1-1, with D possibly being TRBD1 (6 bases). Germline CDR1 is DFQATT and CDR2 is SNEGSKA (reference sequence). The CDR3 has 14 residues. This chain's CDR3 is CSTRATGGGGEAFF. The CDR3 DNA sequence: TGCAGTACTAGAGCGACCGGCGGGGGCGGTGAAGCTTTCTTT.

There are a few counts of this clonotype. The chain couples TRBV4-3 to TRBJ2-7; D tentatively reads TRBD1 or TRBD2 (5 bases each). Deletions cut 0 bases from V and 2 bases from J, with 20 bases between. Per germline, CDR1 LGHNA and CDR2 YSLEER. The CDR3 covers 18 residues. CDR3 residues: CASSQDLSRQGVTYEQYF. Written as DNA, the CDR3 is TGCGCCAGCAGCCAAGATCTCAGCAGGCAGGGAGTAACCTACGAGCAGTACTTC.

This clonotype was detected ten times or more. The V call is TRBV5-6, the J call TRBJ1-4, with 8 nucleotides matching TRBD1. The CDR3 covers 16 residues. Germline-derived CDR1 and CDR2 are SGHDT and YYEEEE. The ends lost 2 bases at V and 8 bases at J; junction bases unmatched: 11. The CDR3 reads CASSLKQQGVSEKLFF. The CDR3 region has the DNA TGTGCCAGCAGCTTAAAACAACAGGGGGTGTCGGAAAAACTGTTTTTT.

In its sample, this clonotype was seen many times. The V and J genes are TRBV7-7 and TRBJ2-5, with D unresolved. V was shortened by 11 bases and J by 5 bases, with 9 bases between the two germline ends. From germline, CDR1 is SSHAT and CDR2 FNYEAQ (reference sequence). The CDR3 runs 10 residues. The CDR3 nucleotides are TGTGCCTTAGGGCGCGAGACCCAGTACTTC. Translated: CALGRETQYF.

This clonotype was detected only a few times. This chain joins TRBV20-1 and TRBJ2-5; 10 nucleotides match TRBD2. Germline CDR1 DFQATT, CDR2 SNEGSKA (reference sequence). With V trimmed by 3 bases and J by 5 bases, 9 bases remained unmatched. The CDR3 runs to 15 residues. CDR3 in DNA: TGCAGTGCTAGCGAGCGGGGGGGTGGTGGGGAGACCCAGTACTTC. Amino acids: CSASERGGGGETQYF.

The V call is TRBV11-2, the J call TRBJ1-6; tentatively, D is TRBD1 (6 bases). Germline V lookup: CDR1 SGHAT, CDR2 FQNNGV. There are 16 residues in the CDR3. V lost 5 bases, J lost 8 bases, and 19 bases lay in between. The CDR3 region is CASSNYRVTLDSPLHF. CDR3 nucleotides: TGTGCCAGCAGCAACTACAGGGTTACTCTCGATTCACCCCTCCACTTT.

This clonotype was seen only a few times. This CDR3 is CAITSGGELFF. CDR3 nucleotides: TGTGCCATCACCTCCGGGGGGGAGCTGTTTTTT. This rearrangement joins TRBV10-3 to TRBJ2-2; D is unresolved. V lost 7 bases, J lost 8 bases, and 8 bases lay in between. The CDR3 covers 11 residues. The germline V gene has CDR1 ENHRY and CDR2 SYGVKD.

The gene calls are TRBV25-1 and TRBJ2-2; D gene uncertain. The germline V gene has CDR1 MGHDK and CDR2 SYGVNS. Trimming left V 6 bases short and J 1 base short, with 15 bases between. The CDR3 has 16 amino acids. CDR3 sequence reads: CASSLATVRNTGELFF. The CDR3 region has the DNA TGTGCCAGCAGCTTGGCCACGGTCCGGAACACCGGGGAGCTGTTTTTT.

Note on this clonotype: This may come from a read error, since a much larger clone is one base off. The gene calls are TRBV29-1 and TRBJ2-5; 9 bases fit TRBD2. The CDR3 totals 15 residues. Per germline, CDR1 SQVTM and CDR2 ANQGSEA. In DNA form, the CDR3 reads TGCAGCGTTTTGGGCTGGCGGGGGGGGAAAGAGTCCCAGTACTTC. Amino acid sequence: CSVLGWRGGKESQYF.

The chain carries TRBV7-9 and TRBJ1-5, with 10 bases that match TRBD1. V shed 10 bases and J 6 bases; nucleotides not matched to a gene: 6. Germline V gives CDR1 SEHNR, CDR2 FQNEAQ (reference sequence). CDR3 length equals 13 residues. As DNA, the CDR3 is TGTGCCACCCGGGACAGGGGTAGTCAGCCCCAGCATTTT. Protein product: CATRDRGSQPQHF.

The chain links TRBV20-1 to TRBJ1-2; 7 positions match TRBD1. The CDR3 runs to 12 residues. V shed 3 bases, J shed 7 bases, and the junction held 5 bases outside the gene matches. Germline V gene lookup returns CDR1 DFQATT and CDR2 SNEGSKA (reference sequence). The CDR3 region has the DNA TGCAGTGCTAGTAAGGGGGCAGGTGGCTACACCTTC. It codes for CSASKGAGGYTF.